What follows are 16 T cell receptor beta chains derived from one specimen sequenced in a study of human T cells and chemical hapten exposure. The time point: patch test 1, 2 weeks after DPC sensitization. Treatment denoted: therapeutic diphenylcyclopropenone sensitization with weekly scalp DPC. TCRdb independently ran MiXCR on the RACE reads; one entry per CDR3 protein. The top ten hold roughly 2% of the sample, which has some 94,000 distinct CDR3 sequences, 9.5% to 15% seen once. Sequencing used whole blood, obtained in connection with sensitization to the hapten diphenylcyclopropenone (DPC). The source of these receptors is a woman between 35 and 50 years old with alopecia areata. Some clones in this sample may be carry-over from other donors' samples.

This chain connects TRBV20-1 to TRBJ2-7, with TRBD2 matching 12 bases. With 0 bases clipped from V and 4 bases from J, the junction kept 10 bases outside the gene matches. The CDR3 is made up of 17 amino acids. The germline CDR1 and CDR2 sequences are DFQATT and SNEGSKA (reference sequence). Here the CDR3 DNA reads TGCAGTGCTAGAGATCAAGTGACTAGCGGGAGCCTTTACGAGCAGTACTTC. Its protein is CSARDQVTSGSLYEQYF.

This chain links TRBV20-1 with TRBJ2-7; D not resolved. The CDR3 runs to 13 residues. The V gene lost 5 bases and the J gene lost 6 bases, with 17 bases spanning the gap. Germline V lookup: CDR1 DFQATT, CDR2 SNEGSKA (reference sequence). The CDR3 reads CSAPRAGAGEQYF. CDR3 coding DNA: TGCAGTGCTCCTAGGGCCGGAGCCGGCGAGCAGTACTTC.

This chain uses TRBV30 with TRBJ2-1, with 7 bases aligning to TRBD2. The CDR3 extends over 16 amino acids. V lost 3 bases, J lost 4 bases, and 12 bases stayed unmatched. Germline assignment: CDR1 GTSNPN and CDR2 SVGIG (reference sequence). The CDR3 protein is CAWRPFGLAVYNEQFF. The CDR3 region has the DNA TGTGCCTGGAGGCCATTTGGGCTAGCGGTATACAATGAGCAGTTCTTC. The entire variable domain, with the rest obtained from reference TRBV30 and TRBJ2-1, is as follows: SQTIHQWPATLVQPVGSPLSLECTVEGTSNPNLYWYRQAAGRGLQLLFYSVGIGQISSEVPQNLSASRPQDRQFILSSKKLLLSDSGFYLCAWRPFGLAVYNEQFFGPGTRLTVL.

The CDR3 loop is CASSLVTYNEQFF. CDR3 coding DNA: TGTGCCAGCAGCTTAGTAACCTACAATGAGCAGTTCTTC. The gene calls are TRBV7-2 and TRBJ2-1; D is undetermined. Germline V gives CDR1 SGHTA, CDR2 FQGNSA. V gave up 1 base and J gave up 2 bases, with 3 bases separating them. The CDR3 length is 13 residues.

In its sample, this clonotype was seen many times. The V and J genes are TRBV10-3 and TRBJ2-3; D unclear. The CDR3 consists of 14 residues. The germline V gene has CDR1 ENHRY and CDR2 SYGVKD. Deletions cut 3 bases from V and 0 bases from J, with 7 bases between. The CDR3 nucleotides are TGTGCCATCAGTGAAGGTCATAGCACAGATACGCAGTATTTT. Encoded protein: CAISEGHSTDTQYF.

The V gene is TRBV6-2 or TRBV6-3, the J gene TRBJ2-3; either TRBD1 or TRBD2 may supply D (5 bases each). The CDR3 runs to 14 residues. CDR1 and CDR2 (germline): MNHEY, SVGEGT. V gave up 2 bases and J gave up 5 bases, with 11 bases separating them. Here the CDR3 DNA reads TGTGCCAGCAGTTACCCCGAGGGGATAGATACGCAGTATTTT. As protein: CASSYPEGIDTQYF.

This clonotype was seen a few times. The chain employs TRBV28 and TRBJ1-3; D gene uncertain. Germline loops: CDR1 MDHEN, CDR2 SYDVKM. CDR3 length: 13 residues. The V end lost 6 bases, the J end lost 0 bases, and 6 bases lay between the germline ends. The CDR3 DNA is TGTGCCAGCAGACAGCACTCTGGAAACACCATATATTTT. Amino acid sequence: CASRQHSGNTIYF.

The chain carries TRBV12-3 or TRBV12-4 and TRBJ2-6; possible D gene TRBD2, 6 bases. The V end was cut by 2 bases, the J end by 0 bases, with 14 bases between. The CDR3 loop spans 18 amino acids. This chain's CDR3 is CASSLPNWGGSGANVLTF. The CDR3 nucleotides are TGTGCCAGCAGTTTACCTAACTGGGGAGGCTCTGGGGCCAACGTCCTGACTTTC.

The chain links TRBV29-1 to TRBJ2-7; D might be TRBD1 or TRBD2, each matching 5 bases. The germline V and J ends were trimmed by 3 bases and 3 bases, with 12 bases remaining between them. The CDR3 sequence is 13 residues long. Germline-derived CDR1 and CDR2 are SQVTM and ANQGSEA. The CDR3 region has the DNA TGCAGCGTTGATTGGGGGTCCGGCTACGAGCAGTACTTC. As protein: CSVDWGSGYEQYF.

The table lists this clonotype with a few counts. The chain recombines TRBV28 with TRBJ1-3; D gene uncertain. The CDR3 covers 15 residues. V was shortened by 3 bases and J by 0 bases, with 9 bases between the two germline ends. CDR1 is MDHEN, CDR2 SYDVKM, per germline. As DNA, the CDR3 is TGTGCCAGCAGTTTCGACGGTTCCTCTGGAAACACCATATATTTT. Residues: CASSFDGSSGNTIYF. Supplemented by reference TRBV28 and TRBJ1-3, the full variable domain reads DVKVTQSSRYLVKRTGEKVFLECVQDMDHENMFWYRQDPGLGLRLIYFSYDVKMKEKGDIPEGYSVSREKKERFSLILESASTNQTSMYLCASSFDGSSGNTIYFGEGSWLTVV.

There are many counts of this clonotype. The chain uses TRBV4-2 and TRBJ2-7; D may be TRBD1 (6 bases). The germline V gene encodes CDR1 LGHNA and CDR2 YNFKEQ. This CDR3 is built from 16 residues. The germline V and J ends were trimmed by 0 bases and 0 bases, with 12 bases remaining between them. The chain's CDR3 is CASSQDLDSSSYEQYF. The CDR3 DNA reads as TGTGCCAGCAGCCAAGATTTGGACAGTAGCTCCTACGAGCAGTACTTC.

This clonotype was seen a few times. The CDR3 DNA follows: TGTGCCTGGCCCAGCCGGGGCACCGGGGAGCTGTTTTTT. This encodes CAWPSRGTGELFF. The J gene is TRBJ2-2, the V gene TRBV30, with TRBD2 as a possible D gene (5 bases). CDR3 length: 13 amino acids. The germline gives CDR1 GTSNPN, CDR2 SVGIG (reference sequence). Trimming cost V 5 bases and J 4 bases, with 11 bases left between them.

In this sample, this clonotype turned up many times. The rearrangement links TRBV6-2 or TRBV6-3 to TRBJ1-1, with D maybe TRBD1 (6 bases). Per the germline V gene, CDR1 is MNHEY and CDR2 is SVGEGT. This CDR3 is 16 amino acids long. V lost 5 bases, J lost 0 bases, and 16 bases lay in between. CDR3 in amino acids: CASSDWTEDLNTEAFF. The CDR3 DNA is TGTGCCAGCAGTGACTGGACAGAGGACCTGAACACTGAAGCTTTCTTT.

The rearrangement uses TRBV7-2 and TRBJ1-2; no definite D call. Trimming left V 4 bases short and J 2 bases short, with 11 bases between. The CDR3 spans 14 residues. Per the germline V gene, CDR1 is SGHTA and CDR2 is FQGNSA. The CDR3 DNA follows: TGTGCCAGCAGCTCATCTACCGGGAACTATGGCTACACCTTC. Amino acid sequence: CASSSSTGNYGYTF.

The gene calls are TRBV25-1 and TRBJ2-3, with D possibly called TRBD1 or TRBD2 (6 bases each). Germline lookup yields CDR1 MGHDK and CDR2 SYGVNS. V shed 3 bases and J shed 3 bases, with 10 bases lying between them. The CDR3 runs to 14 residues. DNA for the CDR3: TGTGCCAGCAGTGATGGGGGGCTAACAGATACGCAGTATTTT. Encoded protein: CASSDGGLTDTQYF.

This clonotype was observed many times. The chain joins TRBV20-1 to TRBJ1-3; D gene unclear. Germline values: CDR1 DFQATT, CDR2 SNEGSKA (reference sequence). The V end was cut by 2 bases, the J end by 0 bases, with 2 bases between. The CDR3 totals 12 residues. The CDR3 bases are TGCAGTGCTAGAACCTCTGGAAACACCATATATTTT. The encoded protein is CSARTSGNTIYF.